Listed below are T cell receptor beta chains from one sample, sequenced in a study of tumor and adjacent non-tumor tissue in lung cancer. In TCRdb, the multiplex PCR reads were re-called with MiXCR into one record per CDR3 protein. The profile shows about 200,000 distinct CDR3 sequences, 71% of them singletons. The sequenced sample was lung tumor tissue. These TCRs come from a man aged 60 to 69 with non-small cell lung cancer. Each CDR3 is given with its conserved first and last residue. The D gene is left open where the match is weak. Some rows mark clone size as missing; the rest say once, few, many or name a class of expanded clone.

clone_size: -
v_call: TRBV6-1
d_call: TRBD1
j_call: TRBJ1-1
cdr3_nt: TGTGTCACGAGAGGGACAGTAACCCTTCGGGCTTTCTTT
cdr3_aa: CVTRGTVTLRAFF

clone_size: few
v_call: TRBV6-5
d_call: -
j_call: TRBJ1-6
cdr3_nt: TGTGCCAGCAGTTACTCGGGCAGGGTTCCCTATAATTCACCCCTCCACTTT
cdr3_aa: CASSYSGRVPYNSPLHF

clone_size: -
v_call: TRBV11-3
d_call: -
j_call: TRBJ2-5
cdr3_nt: TGTGCCAGCAGCGCACTGAAGACGCAGTACTTC
cdr3_aa: CASSALKTQYF

clone_size: once
v_call: TRBV28
d_call: TRBD2
j_call: TRBJ2-7
cdr3_nt: TGTGCCAGCAGAACGGGCGGGAGCGGTTCGTCCTACGAGCAGTACTTC
cdr3_aa: CASRTGGSGSSYEQYF

clone_size: once
v_call: TRBV20-1
d_call: -
j_call: TRBJ2-3
cdr3_nt: TGCAGTGCCAAAGGAGATATAGGCACAGATATGCAGTATTTT
cdr3_aa: CSAKGDIGTDMQYF

clone_size: few
v_call: TRBV29-1
d_call: -
j_call: TRBJ1-1
cdr3_nt: TGCAGCGTTGGCGAAATAAACACTGAAGCTTTCTTT
cdr3_aa: CSVGEINTEAFF

clone_size: -
v_call: TRBV4-1
d_call: TRBD1
j_call: TRBJ2-7
cdr3_nt: TGCGCCAGCAGCCAATACGGGACAGGGGCCTGCGAGCAGTACTTC
cdr3_aa: CASSQYGTGACEQYF

clone_size: -
v_call: TRBV4-2
d_call: -
j_call: TRBJ2-7
cdr3_nt: TGTGCCAGCAGCCAAGAGATGGCTACGACCTACGAGCAGTACTTC
cdr3_aa: CASSQEMATTYEQYF

clone_size: many
v_call: TRBV6-6
d_call: -
j_call: TRBJ1-3
cdr3_nt: TGTGCCAGCAGTTTCGACAGAAGCTCTGGAAACACCATATATTTT
cdr3_aa: CASSFDRSSGNTIYF

clone_size: -
v_call: TRBV11-2
d_call: TRBD1
j_call: TRBJ2-5
cdr3_nt: TGCGCCAGAAGCCAAGAGGGGACAGGGACGCAAGAGAACCAGTACTTC
cdr3_aa: CARSQEGTGTQENQYF

clone_size: -
v_call: TRBV10-2
d_call: -
j_call: TRBJ2-7
cdr3_nt: TGCGCCAGCAGTGAGTCCCCGGGACTTCTCTACTACGAGCAGCACTTC
cdr3_aa: CASSESPGLLYYEQHF

clone_size: many
v_call: TRBV20-1
d_call: -
j_call: TRBJ2-5
cdr3_nt: TGCAGTGCTCTCCTCGGGAGCGGAAAGACCCAGTACTTC
cdr3_aa: CSALLGSGKTQYF

clone_size: -
v_call: TRBV7-9
d_call: TRBD1
j_call: TRBJ2-4
cdr3_nt: TGTGCCAGCAGCTCCTTGGGACAGGGTCTAGCCAAAAACATTCAGTACTTC
cdr3_aa: CASSSLGQGLAKNIQYF

clone_size: -
v_call: TRBV12-3/TRBV12-4
d_call: TRBD2
j_call: TRBJ2-3
cdr3_nt: TGTGCCTGCAGTGTAGGGCCTGGGGGGGATACGCAATATTTT
cdr3_aa: CACSVGPGGDTQYF

clone_size: medium-sized
v_call: TRBV20-1
d_call: -
j_call: TRBJ1-5
cdr3_nt: TGCAGTGCGAGAACAGGGACTACCAATCAGCCCCAGCATTTT
cdr3_aa: CSARTGTTNQPQHF

clone_size: -
v_call: TRBV12-3/TRBV12-4
d_call: TRBD2
j_call: TRBJ2-3
cdr3_nt: TGTGCCAGCACCATGGGACTAGCGGGCACAGATACGCAGTATTTT
cdr3_aa: CASTMGLAGTDTQYF

clone_size: -
v_call: TRBV12-3/TRBV12-4
d_call: TRBD1
j_call: TRBJ2-3
cdr3_nt: TGTACCAGCAGTGTGACAGGGACAGATGCGCAGTATTTT
cdr3_aa: CTSSVTGTDAQYF

clone_size: -
v_call: TRBV4-3
d_call: -
j_call: TRBJ1-1
cdr3_nt: TGCGCCAGGAGCCAACAGGTGAATAGGGCTGAAGCTTTCTTT
cdr3_aa: CARSQQVNRAEAFF

clone_size: -
v_call: TRBV6-2/TRBV6-3
d_call: -
j_call: TRBJ2-6
cdr3_nt: TGTGCCAGCAGTTACGAATGTGGTGGGGCCAACGTCCTGACTTTC
cdr3_aa: CASSYECGGANVLTF

clone_size: -
v_call: TRBV6-5
d_call: -
j_call: TRBJ2-7
cdr3_nt: TGTGCCAGCGGAGGGCCCTACGAGCAGTACTTC
cdr3_aa: CASGGPYEQYF

clone_size: -
v_call: TRBV5-6
d_call: -
j_call: TRBJ2-3
cdr3_nt: TGTGCCAGCAGCTTGGCAACATTGGCAGATACGCAGTATTTT
cdr3_aa: CASSLATLADTQYF

clone_size: once
v_call: TRBV7-6
d_call: TRBD2
j_call: TRBJ2-5
cdr3_nt: TGTGCCATCGGACTAGCGGTGACACTCCAAGAGACCCAGTACTTC
cdr3_aa: CAIGLAVTLQETQYF

clone_size: few
v_call: TRBV6-4
d_call: -
j_call: TRBJ2-7
cdr3_nt: TGTGCCAGCAGTGACGGGGCAGGGAAGCGCTACGAGCAGTACTTC
cdr3_aa: CASSDGAGKRYEQYF

clone_size: -
v_call: TRBV7-8
d_call: TRBD2
j_call: TRBJ2-1
cdr3_nt: TGTGCCAGCAGCTTATTAGCGGGGGGCTCCTACAATGAGCAGTTCTTC
cdr3_aa: CASSLLAGGSYNEQFF

clone_size: many
v_call: TRBV20-1
d_call: -
j_call: TRBJ2-7
cdr3_nt: TGCAGTGCGCCACTTACGAGCTCCTACGAGCAGTACTTC
cdr3_aa: CSAPLTSSYEQYF

clone_size: -
v_call: TRBV28
d_call: -
j_call: TRBJ2-1
cdr3_nt: TGTGTCAGCACATCTCGAGTTACGGGGCTTTGGGAGCAGTTCTTC
cdr3_aa: CVSTSRVTGLWEQFF

clone_size: -
v_call: TRBV6-5
d_call: TRBD2
j_call: TRBJ2-5
cdr3_nt: TGTGCCAACAGTGACATCGGGACCGCGGGAGCCCAGTACTTC
cdr3_aa: CANSDIGTAGAQYF

clone_size: -
v_call: TRBV5-4
d_call: -
j_call: TRBJ2-2
cdr3_nt: TGTGCCAGCAGCCATTCCAGGACGACGAACACCGGGGAGCTGTTTTTT
cdr3_aa: CASSHSRTTNTGELFF

clone_size: -
v_call: TRBV6-6
d_call: -
j_call: TRBJ1-2
cdr3_nt: TGTGCCAGCAAATCGGAAGGGGCCAGTCGGGACTGTGGCTATACCTTC
cdr3_aa: CASKSEGASRDCGYTF

clone_size: -
v_call: TRBV12-3/TRBV12-4
d_call: -
j_call: TRBJ1-3
cdr3_nt: TGTACCAGCAGGGAGACGGGGCAGGGAAACACCATATATTTT
cdr3_aa: CTSRETGQGNTIYF

clone_size: -
v_call: TRBV6-1
d_call: -
j_call: TRBJ1-1
cdr3_nt: TGTGCCAGCAGCTTGGGACCGGCCGAGAACACTAAAGCTTTCTTT
cdr3_aa: CASSLGPAENTKAFF

clone_size: many
v_call: TRBV20-1
d_call: TRBD1
j_call: TRBJ2-2
cdr3_nt: TGCAGTGCTAGCCAGGGGGCTAACACCGGGGAGCTGTTTTTT
cdr3_aa: CSASQGANTGELFF

clone_size: -
v_call: TRBV20-1
d_call: -
j_call: TRBJ2-1
cdr3_nt: TGCAGTGCCCCCGGCAATGGGGAAGAGCAGTTCTTC
cdr3_aa: CSAPGNGEEQFF

clone_size: few
v_call: TRBV5-4
d_call: -
j_call: TRBJ2-5
cdr3_nt: TGTGCCAGTAGCTTGAAGGCAGCCTATCAAGAGACCCAGTACTTC
cdr3_aa: CASSLKAAYQETQYF

clone_size: -
v_call: TRBV4-2
d_call: TRBD2
j_call: TRBJ2-3
cdr3_nt: TGTGCCAGCAGCCAGTCTAAGGGGACTAGCCGGGGGGATACGCAGTATTTT
cdr3_aa: CASSQSKGTSRGDTQYF

clone_size: -
v_call: TRBV20-1
d_call: -
j_call: TRBJ2-1
cdr3_nt: TGCCGTGCTGGCGGATCCTTCTACAATGAGCAGTTCTTC
cdr3_aa: CRAGGSFYNEQFF

clone_size: -
v_call: TRBV5-1
d_call: -
j_call: TRBJ2-5
cdr3_nt: TGCGCCAGTAGCTTGAGGACCCCGGTAGGAGAGACCCAGTACTTC
cdr3_aa: CASSLRTPVGETQYF

clone_size: -
v_call: TRBV11-2
d_call: -
j_call: TRBJ2-1
cdr3_nt: TGTCCCAGCAGCTTAGGTGTAGCGTTCAAGGATGAGCAGTTCTTC
cdr3_aa: CPSSLGVAFKDEQFF

clone_size: -
v_call: TRBV20-1
d_call: -
j_call: TRBJ2-1
cdr3_nt: TGCGGTGCTAGAATTGCGTCCTACAATGAGCAGTTCTTC
cdr3_aa: CGARIASYNEQFF

clone_size: -
v_call: TRBV5-1
d_call: TRBD1
j_call: TRBJ1-2
cdr3_nt: TGCGCCAGCAGCTTTAACCCAGGGGGCAACTATGGCTACACCTTC
cdr3_aa: CASSFNPGGNYGYTF

clone_size: -
v_call: TRBV6-6
d_call: -
j_call: TRBJ2-5
cdr3_nt: TGTGTCAGCAGCCCAGCAAGGGGGATACAAGAGACCCAGTACTTC
cdr3_aa: CVSSPARGIQETQYF

clone_size: -
v_call: TRBV11-3
d_call: TRBD2
j_call: TRBJ2-3
cdr3_nt: TGTGCCTGCAACCCCGGGACAATAGCGGGGGGGCCCGCAGATACGCAGTATTTT
cdr3_aa: CACNPGTIAGGPADTQYF

clone_size: -
v_call: TRBV6-5
d_call: -
j_call: TRBJ1-6
cdr3_nt: TGTGCCAGAAGTTCCGGGTGGGGAAACTCTAATTCACCCATCCACTTT
cdr3_aa: CARSSGWGNSNSPIHF

clone_size: -
v_call: TRBV11-2
d_call: TRBD2
j_call: TRBJ2-2
cdr3_nt: TGTGCCAGCAGCCGGGAGGCGTCCGGGGAGCTGTTTTTT
cdr3_aa: CASSREASGELFF